Here is one T cell receptor beta chain with its context. This entry belongs to a study of blood T cell repertoires in COVID-19. Looked up from germline, CDR1 is SGHTA and CDR2 is FQGTGA. Unmatched junction bases numbered 15, after V lost 1 base and J lost 1 base. CDR3 length: 19 amino acids. Assay: immunoSEQ multiplex PCR; the TCRdb copy retains only in-frame clones and omits some. Here the sample spans under 400,000 clones, about nine tenths being singletons. The sequenced sample was PBMCs or T cells enriched from blood (not recorded which). The receptor comes from a woman aged 30 to 39 who had been exposed to COVID-19. This sequence joins TRBV7-3 and TRBJ1-2; 7 nucleotides match TRBD1. CDR3 bases: TGTGCCAGCAGCTTAATACTTCGGGACAGCGAGGGAGATAACTATGGCTACACCTTC. Translating gives CASSLILRDSEGDNYGYTF.